This T cell receptor (beta chain) derives from a study of prognosis after radiotherapy for stage I lung cancer. Germline V gene lookup returns CDR1 MNHEY and CDR2 SVGEGT. The V gene lost 0 bases and the J gene lost 4 bases, with 12 bases spanning the gap. CDR3 length equals 15 residues. Using two-round multiplex PCR, the authors amplified TCR beta CDR3 from genomic DNA. During first-round PCR, primers specific to each TRBV and TRBJ gene were used. TCRdb re-derived calls from the multiplex PCR reads in MiXCR, one entry per CDR3 protein. This table holds fewer than 35,000 distinct CDR3 sequences, 30% to 40% found once. With respect to this clonotype: A far more abundant clone sits one base away, making this likely a read error.

Sample: PBMCs, taken before or after stereotactic body radiation therapy (not recorded which). V is TRBV6-2 or TRBV6-3 and J is TRBJ1-1; weak D call: TRBD1 (6 bases). The clonotype comes from a donor of 50 years or more with non-small cell lung cancer. The CDR3 protein is CASSYSRQAITEAFF. In DNA, the CDR3 is TGTGCCAGCAGTTACTCACGACAGGCGATCACTGAAGCTTTCTTT.